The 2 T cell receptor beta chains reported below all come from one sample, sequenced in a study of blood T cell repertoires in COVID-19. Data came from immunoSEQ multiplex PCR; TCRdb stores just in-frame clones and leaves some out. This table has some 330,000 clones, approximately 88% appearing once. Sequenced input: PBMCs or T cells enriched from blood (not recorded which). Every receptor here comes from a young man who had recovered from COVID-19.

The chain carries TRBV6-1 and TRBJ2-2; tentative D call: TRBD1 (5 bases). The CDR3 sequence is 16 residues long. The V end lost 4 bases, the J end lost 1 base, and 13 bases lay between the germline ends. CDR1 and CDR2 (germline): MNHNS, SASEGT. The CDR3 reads CASSVRGPENTGELFF. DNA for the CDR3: TGTGCCAGCAGTGTTAGGGGCCCCGAGAACACCGGGGAGCTGTTTTTT.

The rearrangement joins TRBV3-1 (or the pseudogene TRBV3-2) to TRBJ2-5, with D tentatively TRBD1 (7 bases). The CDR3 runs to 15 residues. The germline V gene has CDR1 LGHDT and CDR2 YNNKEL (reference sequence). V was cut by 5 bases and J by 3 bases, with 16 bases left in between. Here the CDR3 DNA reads TGTGCCAGCAGCAGTCGCGGGACAGAAAAAGAGACCCAGTACTTC. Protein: CASSSRGTEKETQYF.